A selection of T cell receptor beta chains follows, all from one sample in a study of blood T cell repertoires in COVID-19. Profiled with immunoSEQ multiplex PCR; TCRdb holds only in-frame clones, not every one. This sample carries over 250,000 clones, roughly 80% of them seen once, and the ten largest clones take over 9%. The specimen was peripheral blood. The source is a woman between 45 and 65 years old who had recovered from COVID-19. The conserved cysteine and the conserved F or W are not part of the CDR3 here.

v_call: TRBV9
j_call: TRBJ1-4
cdr3_length: 14
cdr3_aa: ASSPLQGQGYEKLF

v_call: TRBV3-1/TRBV3-2
j_call: TRBJ1-2
cdr3_length: 12
cdr3_aa: ASSQTQGLKGYT

v_call: TRBV18
j_call: TRBJ2-1
cdr3_length: 11
cdr3_aa: ASSPDYPNEQF

v_call: TRBV6-6
j_call: TRBJ2-3
cdr3_length: 14
cdr3_aa: ASSYYLAGGSDTQY

v_call: TRBV7-2
j_call: TRBJ2-3
cdr3_length: 12
cdr3_aa: ASSLTGTTDTQY

v_call: TRBV19
j_call: TRBJ2-2
cdr3_length: 14
cdr3_aa: ASSYRTSGVTGELF

v_call: TRBV6-6
j_call: TRBJ2-7
cdr3_length: 12
cdr3_aa: ASSNTVTGREQY

v_call: TRBV29-1
j_call: TRBJ2-3
cdr3_length: 11
cdr3_aa: SVGTSGADTQY

v_call: TRBV7-2
j_call: TRBJ2-7
cdr3_length: 11
cdr3_aa: ASSHRQAYEQY

v_call: TRBV6-5
j_call: TRBJ2-1
cdr3_length: 13
cdr3_aa: ASSKKRGGMNEQF

v_call: TRBV3-1/TRBV3-2
j_call: TRBJ2-7
cdr3_length: 16
cdr3_aa: ASSQARVEVGSSYEQY

v_call: TRBV6-5
j_call: TRBJ2-1
cdr3_length: 12
cdr3_aa: ASSLDPGLDEQF

v_call: TRBV7-2
j_call: TRBJ1-5
cdr3_length: 11
cdr3_aa: ASSVGWAQPQH

v_call: TRBV28
j_call: TRBJ2-7
cdr3_length: 9
cdr3_aa: ASKRGSEQY

v_call: TRBV13
j_call: TRBJ1-1
cdr3_length: 9
cdr3_aa: ASRQNTEAF

v_call: TRBV5-5
j_call: TRBJ2-3
cdr3_length: 13
cdr3_aa: ASSWEGPSTDTQY

v_call: TRBV5-4
j_call: TRBJ1-4
cdr3_length: 9
cdr3_aa: ASSDSEKLF

v_call: TRBV19
j_call: TRBJ2-3
cdr3_length: 13
cdr3_aa: ASSISRTFADTQY

v_call: TRBV5-5
j_call: TRBJ2-3
cdr3_length: 13
cdr3_aa: ASSLAGTAPDTQY

v_call: TRBV5-1
j_call: TRBJ1-6
cdr3_length: 12
cdr3_aa: ASSPGQGSSPLH

v_call: TRBV18
j_call: TRBJ2-1
cdr3_length: 11
cdr3_aa: ASSPQGANEQF

v_call: TRBV19
j_call: TRBJ1-4
cdr3_length: 12
cdr3_aa: ASSLQATNEKLF

v_call: TRBV2
j_call: TRBJ1-4
cdr3_length: 11
cdr3_aa: ASRLEANEKLF

v_call: TRBV18
j_call: TRBJ1-4
cdr3_length: 13
cdr3_aa: ASSPDRASYEKLF

v_call: TRBV27
j_call: TRBJ2-3
cdr3_length: 14
cdr3_aa: ASGTILAGGSDTQY

v_call: TRBV5-5
j_call: TRBJ2-2
cdr3_length: 12
cdr3_aa: ASSHDRNTGELF

v_call: TRBV7-2
j_call: TRBJ2-3
cdr3_length: 13
cdr3_aa: ASSLGQPGADTQY

v_call: TRBV18
j_call: TRBJ2-2
cdr3_length: 15
cdr3_aa: ASSPQLAAKGTGELF

v_call: TRBV7-9
j_call: TRBJ1-1
cdr3_length: 9
cdr3_aa: ASSPFPEAF

v_call: TRBV4-2
j_call: TRBJ2-1
cdr3_length: 12
cdr3_aa: ASSQVQEGNEQF

v_call: TRBV5-5
j_call: TRBJ1-1
cdr3_length: 11
cdr3_aa: ASGAVANTEAF

v_call: TRBV6-2/TRBV6-3
j_call: TRBJ2-5
cdr3_length: 15
cdr3_aa: ASSYSILAGREETQY

v_call: TRBV7-3
j_call: TRBJ2-3
cdr3_length: 13
cdr3_aa: ASSLGTKTTDTQY

v_call: TRBV6-6
j_call: TRBJ1-1
cdr3_length: 10
cdr3_aa: ASLGADTEAF

v_call: TRBV4-3
j_call: TRBJ2-3
cdr3_length: 15
cdr3_aa: ASSQGLSGVTTDTQY

v_call: TRBV5-4
j_call: TRBJ2-5
cdr3_length: 15
cdr3_aa: ASSDRGDYQYQETQY

v_call: TRBV20-1
j_call: TRBJ2-5
cdr3_length: 9
cdr3_aa: SARDLETQY

v_call: TRBV5-4
j_call: TRBJ2-7
cdr3_length: 10
cdr3_aa: ASSYRPGEQY

v_call: TRBV6-5
j_call: TRBJ1-5
cdr3_length: 12
cdr3_aa: ASSWTGGDQPQH

v_call: TRBV7-2
j_call: TRBJ2-3
cdr3_length: 14
cdr3_aa: ASRITSGALTDTQY

v_call: TRBV4-1
j_call: TRBJ2-5
cdr3_length: 13
cdr3_aa: ASSRGAGGRETQY

v_call: TRBV10-3
j_call: TRBJ1-6
cdr3_length: 13
cdr3_aa: AISESAQSGSPLH

v_call: TRBV2
j_call: TRBJ1-5
cdr3_length: 13
cdr3_aa: ASSDEGQPNQPQH

v_call: TRBV19
j_call: TRBJ2-3
cdr3_length: 12
cdr3_aa: ASSPGGLTDTQY

v_call: TRBV3-1/TRBV3-2
j_call: TRBJ1-1
cdr3_length: 11
cdr3_aa: ATRPQGIGWAF

v_call: TRBV6-2/TRBV6-3
j_call: TRBJ1-4
cdr3_length: 13
cdr3_aa: ASSLRGQDLEKLF

v_call: TRBV5-6
j_call: TRBJ2-6
cdr3_length: 13
cdr3_aa: ASSFRVSGANVLT

v_call: TRBV2
j_call: TRBJ1-1
cdr3_length: 12
cdr3_aa: ASSADQGNTEAF

v_call: TRBV5-5
j_call: TRBJ1-5
cdr3_length: 11
cdr3_aa: ASSPDRDQPQH

v_call: TRBV7-9
j_call: TRBJ1-4
cdr3_length: 12
cdr3_aa: ASSHDSTNEKLF